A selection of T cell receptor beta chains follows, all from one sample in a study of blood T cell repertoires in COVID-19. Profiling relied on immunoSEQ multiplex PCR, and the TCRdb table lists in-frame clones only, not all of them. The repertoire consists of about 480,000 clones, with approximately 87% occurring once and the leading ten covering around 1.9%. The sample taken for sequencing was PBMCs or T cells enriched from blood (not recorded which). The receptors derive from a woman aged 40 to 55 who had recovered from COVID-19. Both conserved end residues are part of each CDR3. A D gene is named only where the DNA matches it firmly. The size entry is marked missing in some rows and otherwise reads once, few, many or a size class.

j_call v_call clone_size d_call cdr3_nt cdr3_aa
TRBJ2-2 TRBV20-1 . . TGCAGTGCTAGTTTTAGGGAGAGCACCGGGGAGCTGTTTTTT CSASFRESTGELFF
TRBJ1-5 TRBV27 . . TGTGCCAGCAGTTTATCCGGCGGGGTGATCAATCAGCCCCAGCATTTT CASSLSGGVINQPQHF
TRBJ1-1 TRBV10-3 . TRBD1 TGTGCCATCCTCAGACAGGGAGACACTGAAGCTTTCTTT CAILRQGDTEAFF
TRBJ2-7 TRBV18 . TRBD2 TGTGCCAGCTCCACCACGGGGGACTACTCCTACGAGCAGTACTTC CASSTTGDYSYEQYF
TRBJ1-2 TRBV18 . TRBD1 TGTGCCAGCTCACCTGGGACAGGGAAGCTTTATAACTATGGCTACACCTTC CASSPGTGKLYNYGYTF
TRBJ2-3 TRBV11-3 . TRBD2 TGTGCCAGCAGCTTAGGGGGTAGCGGGAGTGCGACAGATACGCAGTATTTT CASSLGGSGSATDTQYF
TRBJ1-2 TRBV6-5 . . TGTGCCAGCACCGGGGAGGGGACGGGCTACACCTTC CASTGEGTGYTF
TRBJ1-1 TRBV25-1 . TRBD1 TGTGCCAGCAGCTGGGGGGACAGGGTGGCTTTCTTT CASSWGDRVAFF
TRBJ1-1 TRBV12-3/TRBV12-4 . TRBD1 TGTGCCAGCAGTGGGACAGGGGACGCTGAAGCTTTCTTT CASSGTGDAEAFF
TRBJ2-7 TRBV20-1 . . TGCAGTGCTAGTGACGCGGTCGACTACGAGCAGTACTTC CSASDAVDYEQYF
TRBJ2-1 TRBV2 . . TGTGCCAGCAGTGAAGTGAGGGATGAGCAGTTCTTC CASSEVRDEQFF
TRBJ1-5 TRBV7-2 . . TGTGCCAGCAGCCACGACCTGCGGGGTCAGCCCCAGCATTTT CASSHDLRGQPQHF
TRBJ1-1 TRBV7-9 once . TGTGCCAGCAGCTTTTTGGGGGGGAACACTGAAGCTTTCTTT CASSFLGGNTEAFF
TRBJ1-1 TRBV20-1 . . TGCAGTGCTAGAGGGACATTTGAAGCTTTCTTT CSARGTFEAFF
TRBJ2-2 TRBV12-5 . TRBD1 TGTGCTAGTGGTTACTTTACAGGGGGGACCGGGGAGCTGTTTTTT CASGYFTGGTGELFF
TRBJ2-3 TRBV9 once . TGTGCCAGCAGCGTAGACGTCAGGGTTGATACGCAGTATTTT CASSVDVRVDTQYF
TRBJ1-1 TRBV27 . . TGTGCCAGCAGTTTATTTTTGGGAGGCACTGAAGCTTTCTTT CASSLFLGGTEAFF
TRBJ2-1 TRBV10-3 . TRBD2 TGTGCCATCAGTCCCGGGACTAGCGGGATTACCTACAATGAGCAGTTCTTC CAISPGTSGITYNEQFF
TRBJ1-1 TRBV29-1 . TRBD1 TGCAGCGTTGAGGTGGACAGGAAGAACACTGAAGCTTTCTTT CSVEVDRKNTEAFF
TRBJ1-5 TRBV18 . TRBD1 TGTGCCAGCTCACCCGGGACAGGATTCACTAATCAGCCCCAGCATTTT CASSPGTGFTNQPQHF
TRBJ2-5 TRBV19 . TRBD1 TGTGCCAGTAGCTGGACAGGGAAATCCAGCGAGACCCAGTACTTC CASSWTGKSSETQYF
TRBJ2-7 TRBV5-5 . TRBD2 TGTGCCAGCAGCTTGTGGCGGGAGACCTACGAGCAGTACTTC CASSLWRETYEQYF
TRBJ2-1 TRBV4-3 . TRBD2 TGCGCCAGCAGCCCATCCGGACTAGCGAGATCCTACAATGAGCAGTTCTTC CASSPSGLARSYNEQFF
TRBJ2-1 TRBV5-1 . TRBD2 TGCGCCAGCAGCTTGGTTGGAGTTGCCCGCGGGAGGTTCGATGAGCAGTTCTTC CASSLVGVARGRFDEQFF
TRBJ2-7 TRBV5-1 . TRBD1 TGCGCCAGCAGCTCCACCGGGACAGGGATCAACGAGCAGTACTTC CASSSTGTGINEQYF
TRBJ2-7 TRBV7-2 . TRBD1 TGTGCCAGCTCCACCCAGGGGGCGCTGAACGAGCAGTACTTC CASSTQGALNEQYF
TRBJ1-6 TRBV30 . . TGTGCCTGGGCCGTCAGGGGATTGTATTCACCCCTCCACTTT CAWAVRGLYSPLHF
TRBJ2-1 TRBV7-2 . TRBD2 TGTGCCAGCAGCCAGACTAGCGGGACGGCCTACAATGAGCAGTTCTTC CASSQTSGTAYNEQFF
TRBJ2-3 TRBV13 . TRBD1 TGTGCCAGCAGCCCGCCGGGACAGGGTCCAGATACGCAGTATTTT CASSPPGQGPDTQYF
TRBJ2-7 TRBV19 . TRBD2 TGTGCCAGTAGGGCTGCGACTAGCGGAATCTACGAGCAGTACTTC CASRAATSGIYEQYF
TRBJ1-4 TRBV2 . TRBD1 TGTGCCAGCAGAGCGGGACAGGCCGAAAAACTGTTTTTT CASRAGQAEKLFF
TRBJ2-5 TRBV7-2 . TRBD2 TGTGCCAGCAGTTTAGCGGGAGCTAGAAAGACCCAGTACTTC CASSLAGARKTQYF
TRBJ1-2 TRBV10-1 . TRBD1 TGCGCCAAACCTCGGACAGGGGACTTCTATGGCTACACCTTC CAKPRTGDFYGYTF
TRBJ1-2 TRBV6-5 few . TGTGCCAGCAGTTACCAGGGAGGGACACGGGGCTACACCTTC CASSYQGGTRGYTF
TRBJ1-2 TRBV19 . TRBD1 TGTGCCAGTAGCCGAGGGGGCTCCAACTATGGCTACACCTTC CASSRGGSNYGYTF
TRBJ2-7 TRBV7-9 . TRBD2 TGTGCCAGCAGCCTGGGACTAGTTCGGGACGAGCAGTACTTC CASSLGLVRDEQYF
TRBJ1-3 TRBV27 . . TGTGCCAGCAGTTTAAACGGAGCTGGAAACACCATATATTTT CASSLNGAGNTIYF
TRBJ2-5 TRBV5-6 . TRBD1 TGTGCCAGCAGCCCGGACAGGGGGCGCCAGACCCAGTACTTC CASSPDRGRQTQYF
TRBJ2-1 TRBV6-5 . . TGTGCCAGCAGTTACGGCGGTTACAATGAGCAGTTCTTC CASSYGGYNEQFF
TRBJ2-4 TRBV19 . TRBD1 TGTGCCAGCTCCGGGACAGGGGCCCTAAGGGGAAACATTCAGTACTTC CASSGTGALRGNIQYF
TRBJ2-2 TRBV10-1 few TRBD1 TGCGCCCGACCCCCAGTGGGCAGGACAGGGGGCACCGGGGAGCTGTTTTTT CARPPVGRTGGTGELFF
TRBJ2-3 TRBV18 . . TGTGCCAGCTCTGGAGGCACCGGAGATACGCAGTATTTT CASSGGTGDTQYF
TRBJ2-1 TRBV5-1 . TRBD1 TGCGCCAGCAGCGGCCGGGACAGGGTCTACAATGAGCAGTTCTTC CASSGRDRVYNEQFF
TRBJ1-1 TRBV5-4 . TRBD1 TGTGCCACGGGGACAGGGGGCAACACTGAAGCTTTCTTT CATGTGGNTEAFF
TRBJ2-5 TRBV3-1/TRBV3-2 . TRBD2 TGTGCCAGCAGCCCTGAGCGGGAGTTCGGTGAGACCCAGTACTTC CASSPEREFGETQYF
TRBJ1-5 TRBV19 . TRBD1 TGTGCCAGTAGCGACCCAGGGGGCCGCAATCAGCCCCAGCATTTT CASSDPGGRNQPQHF
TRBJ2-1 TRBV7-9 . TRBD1 TGTGCCAGCAGACCCCCGGGACAGGCTGCGGGTGAGCAGTTCTTC CASRPPGQAAGEQFF
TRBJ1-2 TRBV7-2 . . TGTGCCAGCAGCTTACAGGGCTATGGCTACACCTTC CASSLQGYGYTF
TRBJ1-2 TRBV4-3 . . TGCGCCAGCAGCCAAGATAGCGGGGGCCGGTTCACCTTC CASSQDSGGRFTF